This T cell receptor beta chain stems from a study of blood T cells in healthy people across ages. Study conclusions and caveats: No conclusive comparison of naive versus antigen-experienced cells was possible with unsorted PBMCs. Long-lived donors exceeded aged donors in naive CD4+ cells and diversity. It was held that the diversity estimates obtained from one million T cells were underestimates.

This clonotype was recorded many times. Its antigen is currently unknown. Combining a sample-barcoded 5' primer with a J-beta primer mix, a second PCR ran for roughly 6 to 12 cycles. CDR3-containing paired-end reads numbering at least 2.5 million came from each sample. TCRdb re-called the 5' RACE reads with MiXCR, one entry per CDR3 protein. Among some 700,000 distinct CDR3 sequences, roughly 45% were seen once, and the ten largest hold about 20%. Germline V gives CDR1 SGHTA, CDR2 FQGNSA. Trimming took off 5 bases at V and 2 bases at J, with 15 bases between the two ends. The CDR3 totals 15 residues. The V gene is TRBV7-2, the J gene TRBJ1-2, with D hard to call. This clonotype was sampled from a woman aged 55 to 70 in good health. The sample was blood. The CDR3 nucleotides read TGTGCCAGCAGCAACCTAGGAGGGTGGAACTATGGCTACACCTTC. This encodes CASSNLGGWNYGYTF.